Below, 18 T cell receptor beta chains from the same sample are listed, as sequenced in a study of PD-L1 blockade in urothelial cancer. Indicated time point: pretreatment peripheral blood. TCRdb keeps only in-frame clones here, not all; method: immunoSEQ multiplex PCR. In the table there are tens of thousands of clones, 82% of which are singletons. The specimen was PBMCs, collected around atezolizumab (anti-PD-L1) treatment. Every receptor here comes from a man aged 45-60 years with urothelial cancer.

The CDR3 sequence: CASSQGQGSQPQHF. The CDR3, as DNA: TGTGCCAGCAGCCAAGGACAGGGAAGTCAGCCCCAGCATTTT. V and J are TRBV27 and TRBJ1-5, with 8 bases aligning to TRBD1. Trimming at V came to 6 bases and at J to 6 bases, leaving 7 bases not matched to a gene. Germline V CDR1 and CDR2: MNHEY, SMNVEV (reference sequence). This CDR3 region has 14 residues.

The rearrangement uses TRBV5-6 and TRBJ2-3; 10 bases map to TRBD2. The length of the CDR3 is 17 residues. Germline CDR1 and CDR2: SGHDT and YYEEEE. With V trimmed by 7 bases and J by 1 base, 12 bases remained unmatched. CDR3 sequence (DNA): TGTGCCAGCGGGCGTACACTAGCGGGATTGGGCACAGATACGCAGTATTTT. This sequence encodes CASGRTLAGLGTDTQYF.

This clone was seen a handful of times. The gene calls are TRBV4-2 and TRBJ1-1; 7 nucleotides match TRBD1. In germline, CDR1 is LGHNA, CDR2 YNFKEQ. Trimming took 4 bases from V and 7 from J; bases not matched to a gene: 12. This CDR3 region has 15 residues. The CDR3 spells CASSRTDRVEGEAFF. The CDR3 DNA reads as TGTGCCAGCAGCCGTACCGACAGGGTGGAGGGTGAAGCTTTCTTT.

The chain couples TRBV18 to TRBJ2-7; 10 positions agree with TRBD2. Germline CDR1 reads KGHSH; CDR2 reads LQKENI. Unmatched junction bases numbered 13, after V lost 0 bases and J lost 5 bases. The CDR3 has 18 amino acids. The CDR3 DNA sequence: TGTGCCAGCTCACCACCGGTCAGTTCTAGCGGGGGAACCCACGAGCAGTACGTC. Amino acids: CASSPPVSSSGGTHEQYV.

This clone was observed once. The chain employs TRBV18 and TRBJ2-1; TRBD2 might be the D (5 bases). V was trimmed by 1 base and J by 7 bases, leaving 5 bases between them. This CDR3 has 12 amino acids. Germline CDR1 reads KGHSH; CDR2 reads LQKENI. The CDR3: CASSPRRNEQFF. The CDR3 nucleotides read TGTGCCAGCTCACCACGGAGGAATGAGCAGTTCTTC.

This rearrangement joins TRBV27 to TRBJ1-3; TRBD1 might be the D (6 bases). Trimming took off 4 bases at V and 5 bases at J, with 18 bases between the two ends. The CDR3 has 16 residues. The germline V gene has CDR1 MNHEY and CDR2 SMNVEV (reference sequence). In nucleotides, the CDR3 is TGTGCCAGCAGTTCCCTCGGGGGGCAGGGAAGAAACACCATATATTTT. Its translation: CASSSLGGQGRNTIYF.

The CDR3 DNA reads as TGCGCCAGCAGCTTAACGACAGTAAACTATGGCTACACCTTC. This codes for CASSLTTVNYGYTF. The chain couples TRBV5-1 to TRBJ1-2, with D possibly matching TRBD1 (5 bases). The CDR3 runs 14 residues. Germline CDR1 is SGHRS and CDR2 is YFSETQ. V lost 2 bases, J lost 2 bases, and 10 bases lay in between.

This chain connects TRBV4-1 to TRBJ2-1; TRBD2 aligns across 11 bases. J gave up 7 bases and V 3 bases, and 2 bases lay outside the gene matches. CDR3 length equals 14 residues. CDR1 MGHRA and CDR2 YSYEKL come from the germline V gene. The CDR3 DNA follows: TGCGCCAGCAGCCACCGACTAGCGGGGAATGAGCAGTTCTTC. As protein: CASSHRLAGNEQFF.

V and J are TRBV7-2 and TRBJ2-3; 8 bases fit TRBD1. V was clipped by 3 bases and J by 10 bases; unmatched bases: 6. CDR1 and CDR2 (germline): SGHTA, FQGNSA. The CDR3 has 13 amino acids. This chain's CDR3 is CASSFSGQGAQYF. The CDR3 DNA follows: TGTGCCAGCAGCTTCTCAGGACAGGGTGCGCAGTATTTT. The complete variable domain, with remaining parts taken from reference TRBV7-2 and TRBJ2-3, reads GAGVSQSPSNKVTEKGKDVELRCDPISGHTALYWYRQSLGQGLEFLIYFQGNSAPDKSGLPSDRFSAERTGGSVSTLTIQRTQQEDSAVYLCASSFSGQGAQYFGPGTRLTVL.

This chain links TRBV19 with TRBJ2-4, with 7 bases lining up with TRBD1. This CDR3 contains 14 residues. Unmatched junction bases numbered 4, after V lost 6 bases and J lost 2 bases. Germline assignment: CDR1 LNHDA and CDR2 SQIVND (reference sequence). CDR3 amino acids: CASRTTGTKNIQYF. For the CDR3, the DNA is TGTGCCAGTAGAACGACAGGGACCAAAAACATTCAGTACTTC.

V gene TRBV19 combines with J gene TRBJ2-1, with TRBD2 identical over 8 bases. Germline CDR1 is LNHDA and CDR2 is SQIVND (reference sequence). The CDR3 sequence is 15 residues long. With 4 bases clipped from V and 1 base from J, the junction kept 3 bases outside the gene matches. CDR3 loop: CASSRTSWSYNEQFF. DNA for the CDR3: TGTGCCAGTAGTAGGACTAGCTGGTCCTACAATGAGCAGTTCTTC. Full variable domain (outside the CDR3, taken from reference TRBV19 and TRBJ2-1): DGGITQSPKYLFRKEGQNVTLSCEQNLNHDAMYWYRQDPGQGLRLIYYSQIVNDFQKGDIAEGYSVSREKKESFPLTVTSAQKNPTAFYLCASSRTSWSYNEQFFGPGTRLTVL.

This sequence joins TRBV5-1 and TRBJ2-3; 7 nucleotides match TRBD2. This CDR3 comprises 16 residues. Germline lookup yields CDR1 SGHRS and CDR2 YFSETQ. After removal of 4 bases from V and 2 bases from J, the junction contained 10 bases not matched to a gene. The CDR3 is CASSNWEGGSTDTQYF. The DNA of the CDR3 is TGCGCCAGCAGCAATTGGGAGGGAGGTTCCACAGATACGCAGTATTTT.

This rearrangement joins TRBV19 to TRBJ1-1, with 8 bases that match TRBD1. Germline CDR1 is LNHDA and CDR2 is SQIVND (reference sequence). The trim removed 1 base at V and 8 bases at J, leaving 12 bases unmatched. This CDR3 has 16 residues. The CDR3 spells CASSIARDRRRGEAFF. CDR3 bases: TGTGCCAGTAGTATAGCCAGGGACAGGAGGCGAGGGGAAGCTTTCTTT.

The rearrangement uses TRBV7-3 and TRBJ2-1; TRBD2 agrees at 11 bases. Germline CDR1 reads SGHTA; CDR2 reads FQGTGA. The V segment lost 1 base and the J segment 5 bases; nucleotides outside the gene matches: 4. The CDR3 spans 16 residues. The CDR3, as DNA: TGTGCCAGCAGCTTAAGTGGGACTAGCGGTGACAATGAGCAGTTCTTC. Protein: CASSLSGTSGDNEQFF.

V is TRBV18 and J is TRBJ2-1, with 11 bases aligning to TRBD2. The V segment lost 3 bases and the J segment 8 bases; nucleotides outside the gene matches: 12. The germline V gene has CDR1 KGHSH and CDR2 LQKENI. The CDR3 is 17 residues long. The CDR3 reads CASSPNLAGGPFDEQFF. DNA of the CDR3: TGTGCCAGCTCACCGAATTTAGCGGGAGGGCCGTTTGATGAGCAGTTCTTC.

J is TRBJ2-1 and V is TRBV2; 12 bases agree with TRBD2. The germline gives CDR1 SNHLY, CDR2 FYNNEI. The CDR3 consists of 16 residues. J gave up 8 bases and V 8 bases, and 13 bases lay outside the gene matches. CDR3 loop: CASSKGLAGGTDEQFF. For the CDR3, the DNA is TGTGCCAGCTCAAAGGGCCTAGCGGGGGGGACGGATGAGCAGTTCTTC.

The chain has TRBV5-4 and TRBJ2-3; 8 bases line up with TRBD2. From germline, CDR1 is SGHNT and CDR2 YYREEE (reference sequence). V lost 4 bases to trimming and J lost 1 base; unmatched junction nucleotides: 5. The CDR3 extends over 15 amino acids. CDR3 loop: CASSGAGAGTDTQYF. DNA of the CDR3: TGTGCCAGCAGCGGAGCGGGGGCCGGCACAGATACGCAGTATTTT. Variable domain in full (rest from reference TRBV5-4 and TRBJ2-3): ETGVTQSPTHLIKTRGQQVTLRCSSQSGHNTVSWYQQALGQGPQFIFQYYREEENGRGNFPPRFSGLQFPNYSSELNVNALELDDSALYLCASSGAGAGTDTQYFGPGTRLTVL.

The rearrangement joins TRBV5-1 to TRBJ2-1, with 7 bases matching TRBD2. V gave up 3 bases and J gave up 0 bases; unmatched junction bases: 6. There are 16 residues in the CDR3. Germline CDR1 SGHRS, CDR2 YFSETQ. CDR3 coding DNA: TGCGCCAGCAGCTCAAAGGTAGCGGGCTCCTACAATGAGCAGTTCTTC. Residues: CASSSKVAGSYNEQFF. Variable domain in full (rest from reference TRBV5-1 and TRBJ2-1): KAGVTQTPRYLIKTRGQQVTLSCSPISGHRSVSWYQQTPGQGLQFLFEYFSETQRNKGNFPGRFSGRQFSNSRSEMNVSTLELGDSALYLCASSSKVAGSYNEQFFGPGTRLTVL.